The source of this T cell receptor beta chain is a study of cytomegalovirus exposure and HLA in healthy donors. Study outcomes and limitations: Diagnosis of cytomegalovirus status made by the classifier reportedly showed high specificity and sensitivity. Rare sequences made up most TCRs, while some public TCRs were found in many donors.

The method was immunoSEQ multiplex PCR; TCRdb's version includes in-frame clones alone and lacks a portion of them. The sample yields some 220,000 clones, about 93% seen once. Worth noting for this clone: The target antigen is unknown.

Separation from the roughly 670-subject first cohort characterized the roughly 120-subject validation cohort, to which the donors belonged. This sequence was found in a woman aged 18 to 35 in good health and CMV-seronegative. Sequencing was carried out using PBMCs.

As DNA, the CDR3 is TGTGCCAGCAGCGTAGGACATTTCGCGAACACCGGGGAGCTGTTTTTT. It encodes CASSVGHFANTGELFF. V usage is TRBV9 and J usage is TRBJ2-2; D is unresolved. The V end was cut by 0 bases, the J end by 0 bases, with 9 bases between. From germline, CDR1 is SGDLS and CDR2 YYNGEE. The CDR3 extends over 16 amino acids.